This TCR beta chain was captured in a study of T cell changes during pregnancy in multiple sclerosis. This table comes from immunoSEQ multiplex PCR, and its TCRdb copy is limited to in-frame clones, with some not included. This sample has approximately 130,000 clones, with approximately 95% found just once. The TCR sequence derives from a female donor with multiple sclerosis, enrolled in a pregnancy study. The sample consisted of peripheral blood, taken before pregnancy.

In DNA form, the CDR3 reads TGTGCCAGCAGCTTAAACCAGGGGCAAGGAGTTAGTAAACTGTTTTTT. It codes for CASSLNQGQGVSKLFF. This rearrangement joins TRBV7-8 to TRBJ1-4, with D maybe TRBD1 (6 bases). CDR1 SGHVS and CDR2 FQNEAQ come from the germline V gene. V was shortened by 2 bases and J by 11 bases, with 21 bases between the two germline ends. This CDR3 has 16 residues.